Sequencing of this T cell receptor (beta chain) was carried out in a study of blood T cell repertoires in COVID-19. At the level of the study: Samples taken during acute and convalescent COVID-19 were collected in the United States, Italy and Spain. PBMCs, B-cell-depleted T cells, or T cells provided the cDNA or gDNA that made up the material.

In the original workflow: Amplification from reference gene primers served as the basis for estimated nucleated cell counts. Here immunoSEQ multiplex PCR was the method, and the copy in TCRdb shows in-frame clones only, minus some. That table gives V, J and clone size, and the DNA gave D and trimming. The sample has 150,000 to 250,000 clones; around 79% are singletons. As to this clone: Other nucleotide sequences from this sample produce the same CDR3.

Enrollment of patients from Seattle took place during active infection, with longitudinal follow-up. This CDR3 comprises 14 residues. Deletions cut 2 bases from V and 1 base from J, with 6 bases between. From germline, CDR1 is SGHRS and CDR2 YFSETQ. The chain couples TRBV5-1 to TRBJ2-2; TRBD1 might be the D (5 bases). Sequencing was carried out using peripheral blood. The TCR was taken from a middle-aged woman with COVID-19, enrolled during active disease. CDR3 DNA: TGCGCCAGCAGCTTAAGGGGGAACACCGGGGAGCTGTTTTTT. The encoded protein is CASSLRGNTGELFF.